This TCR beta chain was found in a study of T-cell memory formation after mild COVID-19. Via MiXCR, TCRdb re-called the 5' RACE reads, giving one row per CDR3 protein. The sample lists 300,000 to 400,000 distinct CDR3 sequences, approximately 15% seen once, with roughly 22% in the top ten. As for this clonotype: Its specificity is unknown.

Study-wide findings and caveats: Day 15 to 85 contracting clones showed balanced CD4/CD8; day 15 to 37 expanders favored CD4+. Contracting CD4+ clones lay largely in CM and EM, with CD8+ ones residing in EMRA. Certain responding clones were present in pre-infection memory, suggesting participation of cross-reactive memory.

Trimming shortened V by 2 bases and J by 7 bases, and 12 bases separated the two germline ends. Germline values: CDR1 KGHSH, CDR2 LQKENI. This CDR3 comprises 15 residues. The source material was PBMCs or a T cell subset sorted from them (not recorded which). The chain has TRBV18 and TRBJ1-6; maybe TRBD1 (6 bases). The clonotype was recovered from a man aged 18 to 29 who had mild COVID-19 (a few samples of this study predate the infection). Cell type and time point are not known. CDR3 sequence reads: CASSPNRERNSPLHF. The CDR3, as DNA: TGTGCCAGCTCACCAAACAGGGAGAGGAATTCACCCCTCCACTTT.